The 19 T cell receptor beta chains reported below all come from one sample, sequenced in a study of beta chain features in type 1 diabetes. For these receptors, no antigen is known. The study reverse transcribed the entire isolated RNA, so it sequenced expressed TCRB transcripts. Sequencing used immunoSEQ multiplex PCR; TCRdb keeps in-frame clones, though not all of them. Of about 150,000 clones in the sample, about 9% were seen once. Study-wide results and limits: Researchers report that Type 1 diabetes patients had moderately but significantly shorter TCRB CDR3s across all four CD4+ subsets.

The sample taken for sequencing was central memory CD4+ T cells from blood. The receptors shown here come from a woman aged 30 to 39 with type 1 diabetes.

The sample holds a few counts of this clone. The rearrangement links TRBV6-1 to TRBJ2-7; 7 bases agree with TRBD2. The germline gives CDR1 MNHNS, CDR2 SASEGT. The CDR3 extends over 13 amino acids. J gave up 7 bases and V 5 bases, and 8 bases lay outside the gene matches. The CDR3 protein is CASSHNLGGEQYF. CDR3 coding DNA: TGTGCCAGCAGTCACAACTTGGGGGGGGAGCAGTACTTC.

The J gene is TRBJ1-1, the V gene TRBV2; the D gene is possibly TRBD1 (6 bases). Germline loops: CDR1 SNHLY, CDR2 FYNNEI. This CDR3 has 13 amino acids. V lost 4 bases and J lost 4, with 10 bases in between. CDR3 nucleotides: TGTGCCAGCAGTGGCGAAGGGGGCACTGAAGCTTTCTTT. As protein: CASSGEGGTEAFF. Variable domain in full (rest from reference TRBV2 and TRBJ1-1): EPEVTQTPSHQVTQMGQEVILRCVPISNHLYFYWYRQILGQKVEFLVSFYNNEISEKSEIFDDQFSVERPDGSNFTLKIRSTKLEDSAMYFCASSGEGGTEAFFGQGTRLTVV.

The CDR3: CASSYRDRVETQYF. The DNA of the CDR3 is TGTGCCAGCAGCTACCGGGACAGGGTCGAGACCCAGTACTTC. The chain employs TRBV5-8 and TRBJ2-5; TRBD1 agrees at 9 bases. This CDR3 has 14 residues. The V gene end was trimmed by 3 bases and the J gene end by 5 bases; junction bases not matched to a gene: 5. The germline V gene encodes CDR1 SGHTS and CDR2 YDEGEE.

This clone was observed a handful of times. The chain couples TRBV18 to TRBJ1-2; D perhaps matches TRBD1 (6 bases). The CDR3 runs to 15 residues. Germline CDR1 is KGHSH and CDR2 is LQKENI. V was pared by 2 bases and J by 8 bases, with 18 bases between. CDR3 DNA: TGTGCCAGCTCACCAGCCGGGACACCCGACGGGGGCTACACCTTC. Its translation: CASSPAGTPDGGYTF.

This clone has only a few counts. The chain uses TRBV7-9 and TRBJ1-2; D unresolved. The germline V gene has CDR1 SEHNR and CDR2 FQNEAQ (reference sequence). The ends were cut back, 2 bases at V and 4 bases at J, with 11 bases in the middle. The CDR3 contains 14 residues. In DNA form, the CDR3 reads TGTGCCAGCAGCTTACAGGCAGCTCCCTATGGCTACACCTTC. This codes for CASSLQAAPYGYTF.

The gene calls are TRBV7-3 and TRBJ2-1, with 7 bases that match TRBD2. The length of the CDR3 is 15 residues. Germline CDR1 SGHTA, CDR2 FQGTGA. J lost 4 bases, V lost 2 bases, and 5 bases had no gene match. The DNA of the CDR3 is TGTGCCAGCAGCTTAGCCCTAGCGGCGTACAATGAGCAGTTCTTC. Translating gives CASSLALAAYNEQFF.

This clone was recorded a few times. This chain joins TRBV2 and TRBJ2-1; 8 nucleotides align to TRBD2. Looked up from germline, CDR1 is SNHLY and CDR2 is FYNNEI. After removal of 7 bases from V and 3 bases from J, the junction contained 8 bases not matched to a gene. The CDR3 has 15 amino acids. This chain's CDR3 is CASTPGRADYNEQFF. The CDR3 coding sequence is TGTGCCAGCACCCCCGGGAGGGCTGACTACAATGAGCAGTTCTTC.

This clone was detected only a few times. This sequence joins TRBV20-1 and TRBJ2-7; D uncertain. Trimming removed 4 bases at V and 4 bases at J, with 8 bases between. The CDR3 has 11 residues. Per germline, CDR1 DFQATT and CDR2 SNEGSKA (reference sequence). CDR3: CSAKPSYEQYF. In nucleotides, the CDR3 is TGCAGTGCTAAGCCTAGTTACGAGCAGTACTTC.

The table lists this clone with many counts. Other DNA sequences in the sample encode the same CDR3. The J gene is TRBJ2-5, the V gene TRBV10-3; 9 nucleotides line up with TRBD1. V dropped 6 bases and J dropped 4; count of bases not matched to a gene: 0. This CDR3 is built from 12 residues. In germline, CDR1 is ENHRY, CDR2 SYGVKD. In nucleotides, the CDR3 is TGTGCCATCAGGGACAGGGGAGAGACCCAGTACTTC. Encoded protein: CAIRDRGETQYF.

This clone turned up a few times. The chain is built from TRBV30 and TRBJ2-5, with D perhaps TRBD1 (6 bases). CDR1 is GTSNPN, CDR2 SVGIG, per germline (reference sequence). V lost 0 bases to trimming and J lost 0 bases, with 8 bases between them. This CDR3 has 14 residues. This CDR3 reads CAWSVHRDQETQYF. In DNA, the CDR3 is TGTGCCTGGAGTGTACACAGGGACCAAGAGACCCAGTACTTC.

The genes are TRBV29-1 and TRBJ1-3; unclear D gene. Germline loops: CDR1 SQVTM, CDR2 ANQGSEA. This CDR3 is 16 amino acids long. Trimming pared 1 base from V and 0 bases from J, leaving 13 bases between. CDR3 DNA sequence: TGCAGCGTTGAAGTTGGAGGGCTGAGCTCTGGAAACACCATATATTTT. Protein product: CSVEVGGLSSGNTIYF.

This clone was found a few times. The chain joins TRBV5-1 to TRBJ2-1; 11 nucleotides align to TRBD2. In germline, CDR1 is SGHRS, CDR2 YFSETQ. The CDR3 extends over 14 amino acids. V lost 4 bases and J lost 12; bases outside the gene matches: 9. The CDR3 region is CASSPSGLAELQFF. The CDR3 coding sequence is TGCGCCAGCAGCCCCTCGGGACTAGCGGAGTTGCAGTTCTTC.

At least ten counts were recorded for this clone. The chain uses TRBV13 and TRBJ2-7, with D tentatively TRBD1 (5 bases). CDR1 is PRHDT, CDR2 FYEKMQ, per germline (reference sequence). The CDR3 extends over 13 amino acids. Trimming took off 1 base at V and 6 bases at J, with 10 bases between the two ends. CDR3 DNA: TGTGCCAGCAGCTTAGTGCGCAGGGCCGAGCAGTACTTC. Translation: CASSLVRRAEQYF.

The chain links TRBV6-6 to TRBJ1-4; D not certain. The germline V gene has CDR1 MNHNY and CDR2 SVGAGI (reference sequence). Trimming pared 7 bases from V and 3 bases from J, leaving 9 bases between. The CDR3 has 13 residues. The CDR3 reads CASNRGANEKLFF. The CDR3 nucleotides are TGTGCCAGCAATCGAGGCGCTAATGAAAAACTGTTTTTT.

The chain links TRBV11-2 to TRBJ2-1, with 11 bases lining up with TRBD2. Germline V lookup: CDR1 SGHAT, CDR2 FQNNGV. Trimming cost V 5 bases and J 4 bases; bases outside gene matches: 7. The CDR3 extends over 16 amino acids. In DNA, the CDR3 is TGTGCCAGCAGCGTAGGGGGACTAGCGGCTTACAATGAGCAGTTCTTC. Translating it yields CASSVGGLAAYNEQFF.

This clone has only a few counts. The chain employs TRBV2 and TRBJ1-1; 10 bases fit TRBD1. CDR1 is SNHLY, CDR2 FYNNEI, per germline. V dropped 4 bases and J dropped 1; count of bases not matched to a gene: 0. The CDR3 runs to 14 residues. CDR3 protein: CASSGTGGNTEAFF. The DNA for the CDR3 is TGTGCCAGCAGTGGGACAGGGGGGAACACTGAAGCTTTCTTT.

This clone came up a few times. V usage is TRBV7-3 and J usage is TRBJ2-1, with 7 bases that match TRBD2. This CDR3 contains 14 residues. Trimming removed 2 bases from V and 10 bases from J; junction bases left unmatched: 8. The germline V gene encodes CDR1 SGHTA and CDR2 FQGTGA. The CDR3 nucleotides are TGTGCCAGCAGCTTATTAACGGGAGCGGGAGAGCAGTTCTTC. Its translation is CASSLLTGAGEQFF.

This clone occurred a few times. CDR3: CASSESTSGEETQYF. The CDR3 region has the DNA TGTGCCAGCAGTGAATCAACTAGCGGGGAAGAGACCCAGTACTTC. V and J are TRBV6-1 and TRBJ2-5; 10 nucleotides match TRBD2. The CDR3 runs to 15 residues. Looked up from germline, CDR1 is MNHNS and CDR2 is SASEGT. V trimming: 2 bases; J trimming: 3 bases; junction bases outside the gene matches: 3.

This clone was seen only a few times. The rearrangement joins TRBV28 to TRBJ1-5; D is ambiguous. Germline V CDR1 and CDR2: MDHEN, SYDVKM. This CDR3 region has 12 residues. Between the trimmed V and J ends, which lost 6 bases and 2 bases, there was a span of 5 bases. This CDR3 is CASSRGNQPQHF. CDR3 nucleotide sequence: TGTGCCAGCAGCCGTGGCAATCAGCCCCAGCATTTT.